This T cell receptor (beta chain) was sequenced in a study of a mutant IDH1 vaccine in newly diagnosed glioma. Study context: Following radiotherapy alone, or alongside temozolomide cycles, vaccination was started after an interval of 4-6 weeks.

The time point was: week 11, during vaccination. Doses consisted of 300 ug of mutant IDH1 20-mer peptide each, paired with topical imiquimod. Clones were sequenced by immunoSEQ multiplex PCR, and TCRdb holds only the in-frame ones, with some missing. Of 110,000 or so clones detected, approximately 87% appear once; the ten largest clones hold 0.55% to 0.7%. Comment on this clone: Antigen unknown.

The CDR3 spans 14 residues. Germline loops: CDR1 ENHRY, CDR2 SYGVKD. V lost 5 bases and J lost 0, with 11 bases in between. This specimen was PBMCs, taken from a glioma patient whose treatment included an IDH1 peptide vaccine. The rearrangement uses TRBV10-3 and TRBJ2-7; D call uncertain. This clonotype originated in a woman in her forties or fifties with glioma. In DNA form, the CDR3 reads TGTGCCATCAGTTTCCCCAACAGCTCCTACGAGCAGTACTTC. Its translation is CAISFPNSSYEQYF.